This T cell receptor beta chain was captured in a study of radiotherapy plus CTLA-4 blockade in lung cancer. Study-wide points: Blood TCR clones of tumor origin expanded after radiotherapy plus ipilimumab. Alongside interferon-beta, early blood T cell clone dynamics were reportedly the best predictor of response.

A note on this clone: The antigen is undetermined. The same CDR3 can be traced to other DNA sequences in this sample.

Patients in the study, people with chemo-refractory metastatic non-small-cell lung cancer, received focal radiation plus ipilimumab CTLA-4 blockade. Some clones are missing from TCRdb's copy, which holds only in-frame ones; the method was immunoSEQ multiplex PCR. The data hold about 62,000 clones, with approximately 76% observed a single time. The CDR3 has 11 amino acids. CDR1 GTSNPN and CDR2 SVGIG come from the germline V gene (reference sequence). The V and J ends lost 6 bases and 6 bases respectively, with 11 bases between them. The sequence derives from a human donor with non-small cell lung cancer who had a complete response to radiotherapy plus ipilimumab. The sample was peripheral blood, taken from a patient treated with radiotherapy plus ipilimumab. The rearrangement joins TRBV30 to TRBJ1-2; D perhaps matches TRBD1 (6 bases). Here the CDR3 DNA reads TGTGCCTGTGGAGCAGGGGATGGCTACACCTTC. Protein product: CACGAGDGYTF.